Listed below are T cell receptor beta chains from one sample, sequenced in a study of CD8 T cells in ankylosing spondylitis. TCRdb recomputed calls from the 5' RACE reads with MiXCR, one row per CDR3 protein. The sample includes around 25,000 distinct CDR3 sequences, 2% to 3% of them seen just once. Material for sequencing was blood, either unsorted or a sorted T cell fraction (not recorded which). The receptor source for this set is a female donor with ankylosing spondylitis or in good health (not recorded which). Both conserved end residues are part of each CDR3. A D gene is named only where the DNA matches it firmly. The listing skips clone size in some rows; elsewhere it reads once, few, many or a size class.

V gene	clone size	D gene	J gene	CDR3 protein	CDR3 DNA
TRBV9	NA	TRBD2	TRBJ2-5	CASSLHPGLGSGETQYF	TGTGCCAGCAGCTTACATCCGGGACTAGGTTCCGGGGAGACCCAGTACTTC
TRBV9	many	NA	TRBJ2-5	CASSVATVGETQYF	TGTGCCAGCAGCGTAGCTACAGTAGGAGAGACCCAGTACTTC
TRBV14	many	NA	TRBJ2-3	CASSQVVSSTDTQYF	TGTGCCAGCAGCCAAGTTGTTAGCAGCACAGATACGCAGTATTTT
TRBV9	many	NA	TRBJ2-1	CASSVPPIDEQFF	TGTGCCAGCAGCGTCCCTCCTATCGATGAGCAGTTCTTC
TRBV9	many	NA	TRBJ1-6	CASSVDSYNSPLHF	TGTGCCAGCAGCGTGGACAGCTATAATTCACCCCTCCACTTT
TRBV9	many	NA	TRBJ2-4	CASSVAPGPLAKNIQYF	TGTGCCAGCAGCGTAGCTCCGGGACCCTTAGCCAAAAACATTCAGTACTTC
TRBV9	many	TRBD1	TRBJ2-7	CASSVEQGAGEQYF	TGTGCCAGCAGCGTAGAACAGGGGGCGGGGGAGCAGTACTTC
TRBV9	many	TRBD2	TRBJ2-1	CASSVVGEGYNEQFF	TGTGCCAGCAGCGTAGTGGGGGAGGGGTACAATGAGCAGTTCTTC
TRBV9	many	NA	TRBJ1-5	CASSVGWGEEGGPQHF	TGTGCCAGCAGCGTTGGTTGGGGAGAGGAGGGTGGACCCCAGCATTTT
TRBV9	many	TRBD1	TRBJ1-3	CASSAGTGGKNTIYF	TGTGCCAGCAGCGCCGGGACAGGGGGCAAGAACACCATATATTTT
TRBV9	many	NA	TRBJ2-1	CASSVEWGEQFF	TGTGCCAGCAGCGTAGAATGGGGGGAGCAGTTCTTC
TRBV9	many	TRBD1	TRBJ2-5	CASSVAPKTGTQETQYF	TGTGCCAGCAGCGTAGCCCCTAAGACAGGGACCCAAGAGACCCAGTACTTC
TRBV9	many	TRBD2	TRBJ2-1	CASSVASGSVYEQFF	TGTGCCAGCAGCGTAGCTAGCGGGAGTGTCTATGAGCAGTTCTTC
TRBV9	many	NA	TRBJ2-6	CASSAQKQGRSTGANVLTF	TGTGCCAGCAGCGCACAGAAACAGGGGAGGTCGACTGGGGCCAACGTCCTGACTTTC
TRBV9	many	NA	TRBJ2-5	CASSSAETQYF	TGTGCCAGCAGCTCCGCGGAGACCCAGTACTTC
TRBV9	many	NA	TRBJ2-5	CASSVALSETQYF	TGTGCCAGCAGCGTAGCCCTCTCAGAGACCCAGTACTTC
TRBV9	many	NA	TRBJ2-7	CASSVDSGGTGHDYEQYF	TGTGCCAGCAGCGTAGATTCGGGGGGGACAGGGCATGACTACGAGCAGTACTTC
TRBV9	many	TRBD2	TRBJ2-5	CASSVSGTGGSETQYF	TGTGCCAGCAGCGTATCCGGAACGGGAGGATCGGAGACCCAGTACTTC
TRBV9	many	TRBD2	TRBJ2-2	CASNIAGDFGGELFF	TGTGCCAGCAATATAGCGGGAGATTTTGGCGGGGAGCTGTTTTTT
TRBV9	many	NA	TRBJ1-1	CASSARSGSPEAFF	TGTGCCAGCAGCGCTCGCTCAGGGTCGCCTGAAGCTTTCTTT
TRBV9	many	NA	TRBJ2-1	CASSPGGGLSSYNEQFF	TGTGCCAGCAGCCCAGGGGGAGGCCTAAGCTCCTACAATGAGCAGTTCTTC
TRBV9	many	NA	TRBJ1-3	CASSVGHGVGNTIYF	TGTGCCAGCAGCGTAGGCCACGGGGTGGGAAACACCATATATTTT
TRBV9	many	NA	TRBJ1-1	CASSASGQGATEAFF	TGTGCCAGCAGCGCCTCAGGGCAGGGTGCCACTGAAGCTTTCTTT
TRBV9	many	TRBD2	TRBJ2-1	CASSERPSGRDEQFF	TGTGCCAGCAGCGAGCGGCCTAGCGGGAGGGATGAGCAGTTCTTC
TRBV9	many	NA	TRBJ2-1	CASSVNIVNEQFF	TGTGCCAGCAGCGTAAACATCGTGAATGAGCAGTTCTTC
TRBV9	medium-sized	TRBD2	TRBJ2-2	CASSSQGGGRSGRELFF	TGTGCCAGCAGCTCCCAGGGCGGGGGGAGATCTGGCCGGGAGCTGTTTTTT
TRBV9	medium-sized	TRBD2	TRBJ2-2	CASSVGVSGMAGELFF	TGTGCCAGCAGCGTAGGGGTTAGCGGGATGGCCGGGGAGCTGTTTTTT
TRBV9	many	NA	TRBJ1-1	CASSVAPGNTEAFF	TGTGCCAGCAGCGTAGCCCCGGGGAACACTGAAGCTTTCTTT
TRBV9	many	NA	TRBJ2-3	CASSVLRIGDTDTQYF	TGTGCCAGCAGCGTATTGAGGATAGGGGACACAGATACGCAGTATTTT
TRBV9	many	TRBD2	TRBJ2-5	CASSVAPGSGGAETQYF	TGTGCCAGCAGCGTAGCTCCGGGTAGCGGGGGGGCGGAGACCCAGTACTTC
TRBV9	NA	TRBD2	TRBJ2-1	CASSVGEGLFNEQFF	TGTGCCAGCAGCGTTGGGGAGGGCCTATTCAATGAGCAGTTCTTC
TRBV9	many	TRBD2	TRBJ2-7	CASSPGLATPYEQYF	TGTGCCAGCAGCCCGGGACTAGCGACTCCCTACGAGCAGTACTTC
TRBV9	many	NA	TRBJ2-4	CASSVAMDSPFQYF	TGTGCCAGCAGCGTAGCCATGGACAGCCCCTTTCAGTACTTC
TRBV9	many	NA	TRBJ2-2	CASSVGPRAGELFF	TGTGCCAGCAGCGTAGGACCACGGGCGGGGGAGCTGTTTTTT
TRBV9	many	NA	TRBJ2-1	CASSVEVGRNEQFF	TGTGCCAGCAGCGTAGAGGTAGGGCGCAATGAGCAGTTCTTC
TRBV9	many	TRBD2	TRBJ2-7	CASSGGTSDYEQYF	TGTGCCAGCAGCGGTGGGACTAGCGACTACGAGCAGTACTTC
TRBV9	many	NA	TRBJ1-5	CASSAAPTSNQPQHF	TGTGCCAGCAGCGCCGCCCCAACGAGCAATCAGCCCCAGCATTTT
TRBV9	many	NA	TRBJ2-7	CASSVGGDSYEQYF	TGTGCCAGCAGCGTAGGAGGGGACTCCTACGAGCAGTACTTC